This record concerns one T cell receptor (beta chain) sequence. What it recognizes is unknown. This sample was included in a study of T cell responses to AZD1222 COVID-19 vaccine. Generated by immunoSEQ multiplex PCR, the TCRdb table keeps only in-frame clones and is missing some. The sample has 150,000 to 200,000 clones, 90% to 95% seen once. This CDR3 has 11 residues. Germline V gene sequence: CDR1 SNHLY, CDR2 FYNNEI. V was clipped by 6 bases and J by 4 bases, with 4 bases between them. Study-wide results and caveats: Distributed over spike, vaccine-associated CD4 TCRs predominated at 160-218 and 743-854. Donors in the cohort were predominantly white British and more often female, and clonal diversity was possibly underestimated. No day 14 peak samples; only post-peak repertoires were characterized.

This chain joins TRBV2 and TRBJ2-1; D is ambiguous. The source material was peripheral blood, sampled on day 0 of AZD1222 vaccination. This clonotype was sampled from an adult in good health. DNA of the CDR3: TGTGCCAGCAGGGGATACAATGAGCAGTTCTTC. As protein: CASRGYNEQFF.